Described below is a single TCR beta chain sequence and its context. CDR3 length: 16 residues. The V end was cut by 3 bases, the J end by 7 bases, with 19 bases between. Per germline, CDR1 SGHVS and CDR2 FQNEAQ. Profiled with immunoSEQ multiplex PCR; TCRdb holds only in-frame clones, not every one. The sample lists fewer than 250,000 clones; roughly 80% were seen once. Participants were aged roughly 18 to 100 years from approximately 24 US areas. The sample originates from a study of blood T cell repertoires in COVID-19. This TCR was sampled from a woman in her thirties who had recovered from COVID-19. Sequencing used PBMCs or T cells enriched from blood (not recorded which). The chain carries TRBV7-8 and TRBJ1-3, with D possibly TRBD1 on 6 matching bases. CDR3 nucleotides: TGTGCCAGCAGCTTCCCCTCGTCAGGGGCCGCGAACACCATATATTTT. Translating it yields CASSFPSSGAANTIYF.